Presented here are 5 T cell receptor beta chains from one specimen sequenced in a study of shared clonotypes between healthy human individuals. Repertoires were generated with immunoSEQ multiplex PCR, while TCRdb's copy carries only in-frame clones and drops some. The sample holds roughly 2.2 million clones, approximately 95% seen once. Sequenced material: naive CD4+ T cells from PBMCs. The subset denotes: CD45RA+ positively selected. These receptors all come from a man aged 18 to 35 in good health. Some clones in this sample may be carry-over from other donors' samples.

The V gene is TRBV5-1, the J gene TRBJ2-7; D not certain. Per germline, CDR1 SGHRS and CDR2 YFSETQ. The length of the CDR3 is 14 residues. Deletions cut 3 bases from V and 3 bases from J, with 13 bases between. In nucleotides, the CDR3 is TGCGCCAGCAGCTCCGCCGGGTCCCTCTACGAGCAGTACTTC. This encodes CASSSAGSLYEQYF.

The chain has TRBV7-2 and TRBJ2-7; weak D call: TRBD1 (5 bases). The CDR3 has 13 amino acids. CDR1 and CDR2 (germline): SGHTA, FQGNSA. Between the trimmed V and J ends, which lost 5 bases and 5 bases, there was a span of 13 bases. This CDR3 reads CASSTLTVHEQYF. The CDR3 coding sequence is TGTGCCAGCAGCACCCTGACAGTTCACGAGCAGTACTTC.

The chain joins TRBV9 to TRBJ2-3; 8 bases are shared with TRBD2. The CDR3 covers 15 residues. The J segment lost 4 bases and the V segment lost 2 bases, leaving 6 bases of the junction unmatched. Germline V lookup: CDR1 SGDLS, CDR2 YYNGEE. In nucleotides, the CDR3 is TGTGCCAGCAGCGTGGGGAGCGGGAGCTCAGATACGCAGTATTTT. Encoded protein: CASSVGSGSSDTQYF.

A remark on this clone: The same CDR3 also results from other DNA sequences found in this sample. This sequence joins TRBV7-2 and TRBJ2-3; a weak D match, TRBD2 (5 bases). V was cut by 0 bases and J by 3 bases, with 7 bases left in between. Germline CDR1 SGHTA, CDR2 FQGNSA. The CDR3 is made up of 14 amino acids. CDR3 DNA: TGTGCCAGCAGCTTAGCAAGGACTACAGATACGCAGTATTTT. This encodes CASSLARTTDTQYF.

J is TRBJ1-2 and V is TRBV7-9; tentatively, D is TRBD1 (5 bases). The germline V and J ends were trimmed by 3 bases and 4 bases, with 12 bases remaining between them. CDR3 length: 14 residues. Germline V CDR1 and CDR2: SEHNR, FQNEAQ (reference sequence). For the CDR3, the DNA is TGTGCCAGCAGCTTTGGAGTGGGGGGCTATGGCTACACCTTC. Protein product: CASSFGVGGYGYTF. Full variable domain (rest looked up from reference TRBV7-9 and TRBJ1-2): DTGVSQNPRHKITKRGQNVTFRCDPISEHNRLYWYRQTLGQGPEFLTYFQNEAQLEKSRLLSDRFSAERPKGSFSTLEIQRTEQGDSAMYLCASSFGVGGYGYTFGSGTRLTVV.